This is a list of T cell receptor beta chains from one sample in a study of blood T cells in healthy people across ages. Using its own MiXCR run on the 5' RACE reads, TCRdb lists one record per CDR3 protein. The table has roughly 680,000 distinct CDR3 sequences, around 48% seen once. The sequenced sample consisted of blood. The receptors come from a woman aged 60-75 years in good health. Both conserved end residues are part of each CDR3. The order of the fields is J gene, V gene, D gene, clone size, CDR3 protein, CDR3 DNA. A D gene is named only where the DNA matches it firmly. Not every row has a clone size; where given, it reads once, few, many or a size class.

>TRBJ2-1|TRBV24-1|-|many
CATSDPAVFYNEQFF
TGTGCCACCAGTGACCCCGCGGTGTTCTACAATGAGCAGTTCTTC
>TRBJ2-4|TRBV5-6|-|-
CASTTRAWAKNIQYF
TGTGCCAGCACTACGAGGGCATGGGCCAAAAACATTCAGTACTTC
>TRBJ2-5|TRBV18|-|few
CASSSKQETQYF
TGTGCCAGCTCATCGAAACAAGAGACCCAGTACTTC
>TRBJ2-3|TRBV29-1|TRBD2|-
CSVEGLAGVITDTQYF
TGCAGCGTTGAAGGTCTAGCGGGAGTTATAACAGATACGCAGTATTTT
>TRBJ2-1|TRBV7-3|-|-
CASSPSGDFNEQFF
TGTGCCAGCAGCCCCTCGGGGGACTTCAATGAGCAGTTCTTC
>TRBJ1-1|TRBV4-2|-|few
CASSQRAGLGAEAFF
TGTGCCAGCAGCCAACGGGCAGGGCTGGGCGCTGAAGCTTTCTTT
>TRBJ2-5|TRBV7-3|-|-
CASSPGTLLMDEQYF
TGTGCCAGCAGCCCTGGGACTTTGTTGATGGATGAGCAGTACTTC
>TRBJ2-1|TRBV5-1|TRBD1|-
CASSLDGTGLGNEQFF
TGCGCCAGCAGCTTGGATGGGACAGGGTTGGGCAATGAGCAGTTCTTC
>TRBJ2-1|TRBV5-1|TRBD2|-
CASSLAGGPIRNEQFF
TGCGCCAGCAGCTTGGCGGGAGGGCCAATTCGGAATGAGCAGTTCTTC
>TRBJ2-7|TRBV28|-|-
CTSSLGGAVSAYEQYF
TGTACCAGCAGTTTAGGCGGGGCGGTGAGCGCCTACGAGCAGTACTTC
>TRBJ2-1|TRBV20-1|-|-
CSARDPPRNEQFF
TGCAGTGCTAGAGATCCCCCCAGGAATGAGCAGTTCTTC
>TRBJ1-4|TRBV20-1|-|-
CSARRGTNEKLFF
TGCAGTGCTCGCAGGGGTACTAATGAAAAACTGTTTTTT
>TRBJ2-5|TRBV7-2|TRBD1|-
CASSSGQGIREAQYF
TGTGCCAGCAGCTCAGGACAGGGGATACGGGAGGCCCAGTACTTC
>TRBJ2-6|TRBV20-1|TRBD1|-
CSARDQRDRAGANVLTF
TGCAGTGCTAGAGATCAGAGGGACAGGGCTGGGGCCAACGTCCTGACTTTC
>TRBJ2-1|TRBV12-5|-|-
CASGLGLTRDDEQFF
TGTGCTAGTGGTTTGGGCCTAACTAGGGACGATGAGCAGTTCTTC
>TRBJ1-2|TRBV28|-|-
CASSQGKGDNGYTF
TGTGCCAGCAGCCAAGGCAAAGGGGACAATGGCTACACCTTC
>TRBJ2-5|TRBV6-5|-|-
CASSYDVGLSAETQYF
TGTGCCAGCAGTTACGATGTGGGGTTATCGGCAGAGACCCAGTACTTC
>TRBJ2-7|TRBV13|TRBD1|many
CASSPSGQGAYEQYF
TGTGCCAGCAGCCCTTCGGGACAGGGAGCCTACGAGCAGTACTTC
>TRBJ2-7|TRBV7-2|-|-
CASSLVPWGSYEQYF
TGTGCCAGCAGCCTAGTCCCGTGGGGTTCCTACGAGCAGTACTTC
>TRBJ2-7|TRBV9|TRBD2|few
CASSGGLADYEQYF
TGTGCCAGCAGCGGTGGACTAGCGGACTACGAGCAGTACTTC
>TRBJ2-2|TRBV25-1|-|-
CASSEYSATGELFF
TGTGCCAGCAGTGAATATTCGGCCACCGGGGAGCTGTTTTTT
>TRBJ1-2|TRBV20-1|-|-
CSAREGRGDGYTF
TGCAGTGCTAGAGAGGGGCGTGGGGATGGCTACACCTTC
>TRBJ2-3|TRBV5-1|TRBD2|-
CASSYSREGRDTQYF
TGCGCCAGCTCTTACAGTCGGGAGGGCCGGGATACGCAGTATTTT
>TRBJ2-1|TRBV27|-|once
CASSVSHGTQQFF
TGTGCCAGCAGTGTATCCCACGGAACTCAGCAGTTCTTC
>TRBJ2-3|TRBV29-1|TRBD2|-
CSVVTSGNILADTQYF
TGCAGCGTTGTAACTAGCGGGAATATCTTGGCAGATACGCAGTATTTT
>TRBJ2-7|TRBV20-1|-|few
CSAEAGSSYEQYF
TGCAGTGCAGAAGCGGGCAGCTCCTACGAGCAGTACTTC
>TRBJ2-2|TRBV2|TRBD1|-
CASRGTGHSTGELFF
TGTGCCAGCCGAGGGACAGGGCACTCCACCGGGGAGCTGTTTTTT
>TRBJ2-1|TRBV20-1|TRBD2|few
CSARDPGGVGNEQFF
TGCAGTGCTAGAGATCCGGGGGGAGTAGGCAATGAGCAGTTCTTC
>TRBJ2-2|TRBV2|-|-
CASSTQNTGELFF
TGTGCCAGCTCAACTCAGAACACCGGGGAGCTGTTTTTT
>TRBJ2-7|TRBV3-1|TRBD1|-
CASSQGEDRVFYEQYF
TGTGCCAGCAGCCAAGGGGAGGACAGGGTGTTCTACGAGCAGTACTTC
>TRBJ1-2|TRBV5-1|TRBD1|-
CASRQGRWGYTF
TGCGCCAGCCGACAGGGCCGGTGGGGCTACACCTTC
>TRBJ2-6|TRBV20-1|-|-
CSATGVGPSGANVLTF
TGCAGTGCTACCGGGGTAGGTCCCTCTGGGGCCAACGTCCTGACTTTC
>TRBJ2-7|TRBV2|-|many
CATTASYEQYF
TGTGCCACCACCGCCAGCTACGAGCAGTACTTC
>TRBJ2-5|TRBV18|-|-
CASSPPEGQETQYF
TGTGCCAGCTCACCACCTGAAGGCCAAGAGACCCAGTACTTC
>TRBJ2-4|TRBV12-3/TRBV12-4|TRBD1|-
CASRESGQGRVQYF
TGTGCCAGCAGGGAGTCCGGACAGGGGAGGGTTCAGTACTTC
>TRBJ2-6|TRBV5-1|TRBD1|-
CASSLRTGRSNVLTF
TGCGCCAGCAGCTTGAGGACAGGGAGGTCCAACGTCCTGACTTTC
>TRBJ2-6|TRBV4-2|-|few
CASSQATGANVLTF
TGTGCCAGCAGCCAGGCGACTGGGGCCAACGTCCTGACTTTC
>TRBJ2-1|TRBV12-3/TRBV12-4|-|many
CASSLRGSSYNEQFF
TGTGCCAGCAGCTTACGCGGGTCCTCCTACAATGAGCAGTTCTTC
>TRBJ1-2|TRBV30|-|-
CARDATFLNYGYTF
TGTGCCAGGGACGCGACTTTTCTTAACTATGGCTACACCTTC
>TRBJ2-2|TRBV4-3|-|-
CASSQTFRPDTGELFF
TGCGCCAGCAGCCAAACTTTCAGGCCCGACACCGGGGAGCTGTTTTTT
>TRBJ2-3|TRBV7-2|-|-
CASSLGWASTDTQYF
TGTGCCAGCAGCTTAGGGTGGGCCAGCACAGATACGCAGTATTTT
>TRBJ2-1|TRBV14|-|few
CASSQDPAVRERELDNEQFF
TGTGCCAGCAGCCAAGATCCAGCTGTTAGGGAACGGGAGCTTGACAATGAGCAGTTCTTC
>TRBJ2-1|TRBV20-1|-|many
CSARDLGGQFF
TGCAGTGCTAGAGATCTGGGAGGGCAGTTCTTC
>TRBJ1-5|TRBV28|TRBD1|few
CASTTAQGGKYSNQPQHF
TGTGCCAGCACCACAGCACAGGGGGGAAAATATAGCAATCAGCCCCAGCATTTT
>TRBJ2-5|TRBV20-1|TRBD2|-
CSAMVAGAAQETQYF
TGCAGTGCTATGGTGGCGGGAGCGGCCCAAGAGACCCAGTACTTC
>TRBJ1-1|TRBV2|-|-
CASSEAPEAFF
TGTGCCAGCAGTGAAGCCCCTGAAGCTTTCTTT
>TRBJ1-1|TRBV11-2|-|-
CASSFAAQGRAFF
TGTGCCAGCAGCTTCGCCGCACAGGGTAGAGCTTTCTTT
>TRBJ2-3|TRBV21-1|-|-
CASTVSMGGIASTDTQYF
TGTGCCAGCACCGTTTCTATGGGCGGTATCGCTAGCACAGATACGCAGTATTTT